Below are 3 T cell receptor beta chains sequenced from a single sample in a study of technical replicates of blood from several donors. Clones were read by immunoSEQ multiplex PCR, and TCRdb kept only the in-frame ones, dropping some. The data hold tens of thousands of clones, with 85% to 95% observed a single time. The specimen sequenced was T cells isolated from PBMCs. The source of these receptors is a human donor in good health.

The chain combines TRBV11-3 with TRBJ2-7, with 8 bases fitting TRBD1. The CDR3 runs to 14 residues. V shed 4 bases and J 2 bases; nucleotides not matched to a gene: 4. The germline gives CDR1 SGHNT, CDR2 YENEEA. DNA for the CDR3: TGTGCCAGCAGCTCACGGACAGGGCCCTACGAGCAGTACTTC. Amino acid sequence: CASSSRTGPYEQYF.

V and J are TRBV28 and TRBJ2-7; a possible D gene is TRBD1 (6 bases). V was shortened by 7 bases and J by 6 bases, with 19 bases between the two germline ends. This CDR3 is 14 amino acids long. Germline lookup yields CDR1 MDHEN and CDR2 SYDVKM. CDR3 in DNA: TGTGCCAGCAAAGGAAAACAGGGATGGAGCGAGCAGTACTTC. Translated: CASKGKQGWSEQYF.

Remarks on this clone: Other DNA sequences within the sample encode an identical CDR3. The rearrangement uses TRBV6-5 and TRBJ2-1; no reliable D call. This CDR3 is built from 11 residues. CDR1 and CDR2 from the germline V gene are MNHEY and SVGAGI. With 3 bases removed from V and 7 bases from J, the gap between germline ends came to 4 bases. This CDR3 is CASSYLNEQFF. The CDR3 DNA is TGTGCCAGCAGTTATCTTAATGAGCAGTTCTTC.